These 6 T cell receptor beta chains came from one sample sequenced in a study of cytomegalovirus exposure and HLA in healthy donors. PCR employed 60 Vbeta and 13 Jbeta primers. The data were produced by immunoSEQ multiplex PCR, yet TCRdb's version contains in-frame clones alone and is incomplete. Of fewer than 90,000 clones in the sample, roughly 77% are singletons; the top ten hold under 15%. Sequenced material: PBMCs. The receptors were sampled from a woman in her thirties or forties in good health and CMV-seropositive.

This chain connects TRBV19 to TRBJ2-3, with 8 bases identical to TRBD1. Germline V gene lookup returns CDR1 LNHDA and CDR2 SQIVND (reference sequence). The CDR3 is made up of 15 amino acids. The V and J ends lost 3 bases and 1 base, in that order; junction bases with no gene match: 3. CDR3 loop: CASSIQGQGTDTQYF. The CDR3 DNA reads as TGTGCCAGTAGTATTCAGGGACAGGGCACAGATACGCAGTATTTT. The whole variable domain, remainder taken from reference TRBV19 and TRBJ2-3, is DGGITQSPKYLFRKEGQNVTLSCEQNLNHDAMYWYRQDPGQGLRLIYYSQIVNDFQKGDIAEGYSVSREKKESFPLTVTSAQKNPTAFYLCASSIQGQGTDTQYFGPGTRLTVL.

The chain links TRBV5-1 to TRBJ2-7; 9 nucleotides agree with TRBD1. This CDR3 spans 17 amino acids. Trimming cost V 4 bases and J 4 bases; bases outside gene matches: 15. From germline, CDR1 is SGHRS and CDR2 YFSETQ. This CDR3 reads CASSLNPAGTGNYEQYF. The CDR3 coding sequence is TGCGCCAGCAGCCTCAACCCCGCCGGGACAGGGAATTACGAGCAGTACTTC. Based on the CDR3 plus reference TRBV5-1 and TRBJ2-7, the full variable domain is KAGVTQTPRYLIKTRGQQVTLSCSPISGHRSVSWYQQTPGQGLQFLFEYFSETQRNKGNFPGRFSGRQFSNSRSEMNVSTLELGDSALYLCASSLNPAGTGNYEQYFGPGTRLTVT.

CDR3 sequence reads: CASSFSNHRGVGNTIYF. CDR3 DNA: TGTGCCAGCAGCTTCTCAAATCACAGGGGCGTTGGAAACACCATATATTTT. The rearrangement uses TRBV7-2 and TRBJ1-3; TRBD1 matches at 7 bases. This CDR3 comprises 17 residues. Trimming took 3 bases from V and 3 from J; bases not matched to a gene: 11. CDR1 and CDR2 (germline): SGHTA, FQGNSA.

The J gene is TRBJ2-1, the V gene TRBV29-1, with D tentatively TRBD2 (6 bases). In germline, CDR1 is SQVTM, CDR2 ANQGSEA. V was cut by 4 bases and J by 7 bases, with 8 bases left in between. The CDR3 consists of 11 residues. The CDR3, as DNA: TGCAGCGTTGCCCGGGAGAATGAGCAGTTCTTC. Amino acid sequence: CSVARENEQFF.

This chain uses TRBV5-1 with TRBJ2-5, with TRBD1 as a possible D gene (6 bases). This CDR3 spans 14 amino acids. Germline assignment: CDR1 SGHRS and CDR2 YFSETQ. Deletions cut 3 bases from V and 8 bases from J, with 17 bases between. CDR3 in amino acids: CASSYDRLKETQYF. CDR3 nucleotides: TGCGCCAGCAGCTATGACAGGCTCAAGGAAACCCAGTACTTC.

The chain carries TRBV13 and TRBJ1-2, with D uncertain. The CDR3 is made up of 13 amino acids. The V and J ends lost 0 bases and 5 bases respectively, with 7 bases between them. Germline CDR1 is PRHDT and CDR2 is FYEKMQ (reference sequence). CDR3 loop: CASSLGQRYGYTF. CDR3 nucleotide sequence: TGTGCCAGCAGCTTAGGCCAGAGGTATGGCTACACCTTC.